The TCR beta chain under discussion was sequenced for a study of blood T cell repertoires in COVID-19. In the study overall: Donors in the United States, Italy and Spain gave samples during acute or convalescent COVID-19. The analysed material was cDNA or gDNA that came from T cells, B-cell-depleted T cells, or PBMCs.

Original methodology: Reference gene primer amplification gave estimated nucleated cell counts. Sequenced by immunoSEQ multiplex PCR; TCRdb stores in-frame clones only, minus some. Clonal size and the V and J genes are those of that table, whereas D and trimming came from the DNA. The sample has around 26,000 clones, roughly four fifths seen once; the top ten hold approximately 8.6%. The CDR3 sequence is 17 residues long. Material: peripheral blood. The receptor's source is a human donor in a cohort sampled during active COVID-19. V and J are TRBV21-1 and TRBJ2-7; no DNA check was done on the table's D call, TRBD1. TRBV21-1 is a pseudogene segment. The CDR3 loop is CASPQGDRGRSFDEQYF. CDR3 coding DNA: TGTGCCAGCCCTCAGGGGGACAGGGGGCGAAGTTTCGACGAGCAGTACTTC.